This TCR beta chain originates from a study of cytomegalovirus exposure and HLA in healthy donors. Clones were read by immunoSEQ multiplex PCR, and TCRdb kept only the in-frame ones, dropping some. Of around 150,000 clones listed, around four fifths are singletons. Worth noting for this clone: As yet, its antigen is unknown.

Study findings and constraints: Reported performance of the classifier showed diagnosis of cytomegalovirus status with high specificity and sensitivity.

The CDR3 runs 14 residues. Trimming cost V 5 bases and J 5 bases, with 15 bases left between them. Germline V CDR1 and CDR2: SGHTA, FQGTGA. This TCR derives from a man aged 25-45 years in good health and CMV-seropositive. The chain couples TRBV7-3 to TRBJ1-2; possibly TRBD1 for D (5 bases). Source material: PBMCs. The CDR3 region is CASSPDGGGYGYTF. The CDR3 DNA reads TGTGCCAGCAGCCCGGACGGGGGGGGGTATGGCTACACCTTC.